The sequence of this T cell receptor beta chain was determined in a study of neurological immune-mediated disorders. This CDR3 is 13 amino acids long. Germline V gene lookup returns CDR1 SQVTM and CDR2 ANQGSEA. J gave up 5 bases and V 8 bases, and 9 bases lay outside the gene matches. Time point described: longitudinal time-point 2. MiXCR, applied by TCRdb to the 5' RACE reads, yields one record per CDR3 protein. The table has some 60,000 distinct CDR3 sequences, more than 7.5% seen once. The material sequenced was PBMCs. V and J are TRBV29-1 and TRBJ2-5, with TRBD1 matching 9 bases. The clonotype was recovered from a young man in good health. In DNA form, the CDR3 reads TGCAGCCCACAGGGGGCCTTGTGGGAGACCCAGTACTTC. The encoded protein is CSPQGALWETQYF.